This TCR beta chain was sequenced in a study of T cell repertoires in cytomegalovirus infection. The overall study: Public TCR beta signatures were indicative of both CMV infection and a matching HLA type.

This clonotype was found a few times. As yet, its antigen is unknown. V shed 8 bases, J shed 1 base, and the junction held 7 bases outside the gene matches. CDR1 and CDR2 from the germline V gene are MDHEN and SYDVKM. CDR3 size: 16 residues. TCRdb ran MiXCR on the reads and lists one entry per CDR3 protein. The data show more than 400,000 distinct CDR3 sequences, approximately 26% seen once. Overall study results and limits: Carriers of CMV plus the relevant HLA were identified by cumulative public TCR beta family frequency. HLA-C-restricted, CMV-specific TCR beta clonotypes were dominant ex vivo.

The chain links TRBV28 to TRBJ2-4, with 11 bases identical to TRBD2. The sample taken for sequencing was PBMCs. This sequence originates from a human donor in good health (CMV status not recorded). Some clones in this sample may be carry-over from other donors' samples. The CDR3 here is CASLAGGGWAKNIQYF. CDR3 bases: TGTGCCAGCCTAGCGGGGGGAGGTTGGGCCAAAAACATTCAGTACTTC. Using reference TRBV28 and TRBJ2-4 for the parts outside the CDR3, the full variable domain is DVKVTQSSRYLVKRTGEKVFLECVQDMDHENMFWYRQDPGLGLRLIYFSYDVKMKEKGDIPEGYSVSREKKERFSLILESASTNQTSMYLCASLAGGGWAKNIQYFGAGTRLSVL.